This T cell receptor beta chain was documented in a study of blood T cell repertoires in COVID-19. Study-level background: COVID-19 samples from acute and convalescent phases originated in the United States, Italy and Spain.

The V and J ends lost 8 bases and 8 bases respectively, with 15 bases between them. CDR3 length: 12 amino acids. Germline CDR1 LNHDA, CDR2 SQIVND (reference sequence). Assay: immunoSEQ multiplex PCR; the TCRdb copy retains only in-frame clones and omits some. The sample holds 200,000 to 250,000 clones, around 89% seen once. Ages ranged from roughly 18 to 100 years, with residence in approximately 25 US areas. In assigning cohorts, the study relied on participant-reported clinical history. This TCR was sampled from a man aged 25 to 40 who had been exposed to COVID-19. Material: PBMCs or T cells enriched from blood (not recorded which). The J gene is TRBJ1-2, the V gene TRBV19, with D maybe TRBD1 (6 bases). In nucleotides, the CDR3 is TGTGCCAGTCGCCCCCAGGGGTCGGGCTACACCTTC. Amino acid sequence: CASRPQGSGYTF.